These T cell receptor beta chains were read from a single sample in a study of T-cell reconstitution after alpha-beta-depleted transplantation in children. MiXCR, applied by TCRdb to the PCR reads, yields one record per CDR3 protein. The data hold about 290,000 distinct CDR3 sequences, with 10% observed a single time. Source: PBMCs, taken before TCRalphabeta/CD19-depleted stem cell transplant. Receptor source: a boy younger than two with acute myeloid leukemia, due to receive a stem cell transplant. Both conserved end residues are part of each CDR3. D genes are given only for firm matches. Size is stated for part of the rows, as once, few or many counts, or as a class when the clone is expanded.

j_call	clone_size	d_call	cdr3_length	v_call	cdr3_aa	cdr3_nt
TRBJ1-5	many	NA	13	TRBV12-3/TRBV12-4	CASRMDSNQPQHF	TGTGCCAGCAGAATGGACAGCAATCAGCCCCAGCATTTT
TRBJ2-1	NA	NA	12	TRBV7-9	CASSSRQDEQFF	TGTGCCAGCAGTTCGAGGCAGGATGAGCAGTTCTTC
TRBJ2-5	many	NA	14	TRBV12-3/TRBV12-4	CASSFSGVQETQYF	TGTGCCAGCAGTTTTTCAGGCGTTCAAGAGACCCAGTACTTC
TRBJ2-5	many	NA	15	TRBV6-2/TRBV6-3	CASSYLGRIQETQYF	TGTGCCAGCAGTTACCTTGGACGGATTCAAGAGACCCAGTACTTC
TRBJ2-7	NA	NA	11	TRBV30	CAWNTQGEQYF	TGTGCCTGGAACACCCAGGGCGAGCAGTACTTC
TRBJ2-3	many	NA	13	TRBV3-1	CASSQASTDTQYF	TGTGCCAGCAGCCAAGCCAGCACAGATACGCAGTATTTT
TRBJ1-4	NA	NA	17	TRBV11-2	CASSLYPPEGPNEKLFF	TGTGCCAGCAGCTTATATCCACCCGAGGGGCCTAATGAAAAACTTTTTTTT
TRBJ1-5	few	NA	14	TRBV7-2	CASSPPEGTQPQHF	TGTGCCAGCAGCCCCCCGGAAGGGACTCAGCCCCAGCATTTT
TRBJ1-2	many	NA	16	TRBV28	CASSSEGLLGNYGYTF	TGTGCCAGCAGTTCCGAGGGGCTTTTGGGGAACTATGGCTACACCTTC
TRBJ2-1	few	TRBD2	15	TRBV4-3	CASSQELAGWDEQFF	TGCGCCAGCAGCCAAGAACTAGCGGGATGGGATGAGCAGTTCTTC
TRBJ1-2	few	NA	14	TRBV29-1	CSVDFPQAIYGYTF	TGCAGCGTTGATTTCCCCCAGGCTATCTATGGCTACACCTTC